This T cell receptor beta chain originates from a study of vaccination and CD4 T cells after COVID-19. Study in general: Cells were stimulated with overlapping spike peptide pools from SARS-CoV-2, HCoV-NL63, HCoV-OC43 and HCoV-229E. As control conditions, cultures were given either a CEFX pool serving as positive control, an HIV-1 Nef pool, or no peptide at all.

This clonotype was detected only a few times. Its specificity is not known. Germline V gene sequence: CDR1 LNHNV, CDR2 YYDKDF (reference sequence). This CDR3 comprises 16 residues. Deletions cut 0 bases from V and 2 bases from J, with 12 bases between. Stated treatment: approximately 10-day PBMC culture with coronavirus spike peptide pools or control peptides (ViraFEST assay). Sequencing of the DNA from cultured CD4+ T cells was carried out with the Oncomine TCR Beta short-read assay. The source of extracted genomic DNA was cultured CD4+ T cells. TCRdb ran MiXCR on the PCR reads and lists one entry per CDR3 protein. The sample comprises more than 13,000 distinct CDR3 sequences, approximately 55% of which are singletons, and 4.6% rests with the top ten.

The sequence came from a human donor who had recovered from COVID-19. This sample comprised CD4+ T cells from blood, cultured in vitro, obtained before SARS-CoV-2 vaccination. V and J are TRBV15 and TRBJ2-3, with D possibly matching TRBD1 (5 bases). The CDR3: CATSRDLGADTDTQYF. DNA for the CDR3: TGTGCCACCAGCAGAGACCTTGGGGCGGACACAGATACGCAGTATTTT.